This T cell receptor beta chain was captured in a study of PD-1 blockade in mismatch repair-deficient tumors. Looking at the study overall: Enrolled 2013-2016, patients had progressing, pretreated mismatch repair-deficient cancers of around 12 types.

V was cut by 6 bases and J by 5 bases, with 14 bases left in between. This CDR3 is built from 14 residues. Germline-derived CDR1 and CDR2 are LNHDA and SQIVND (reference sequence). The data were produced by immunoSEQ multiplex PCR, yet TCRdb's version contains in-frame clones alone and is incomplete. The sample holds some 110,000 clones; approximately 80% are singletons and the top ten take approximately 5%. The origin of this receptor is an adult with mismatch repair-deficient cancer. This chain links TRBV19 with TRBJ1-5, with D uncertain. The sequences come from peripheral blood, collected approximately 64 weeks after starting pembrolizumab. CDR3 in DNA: TGTGCCAGTAGCCTTAGGTCAGAAGATCAGCCCCAGCATTTT. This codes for CASSLRSEDQPQHF.